This T cell receptor (beta chain) was captured by sequencing in a study of CD8+CD57+ T cells in acquired aplastic anemia. Study overall: Each DNA sample taken from sorted CD4+ and CD8+ cells came to about 3 ug on average.

The CDR3 is 16 residues long. V gave up 5 bases and J gave up 5 bases, with 22 bases separating them. Germline V gives CDR1 MNHEY, CDR2 SMNVEV (reference sequence). According to the study, genomic DNA was the template for TCR beta VDJ and CDR3 profiling. From the reads, TCRdb called clonotypes with MiXCR, one entry per CDR3 protein. The sample holds about 160,000 distinct CDR3 sequences, around 48% seen once. Before being chosen for sequencing, patients had shown CD8+CD57+ cell expansion by flow cytometry. The receptor's source is a human donor with aplastic anemia. The rearrangement links TRBV27 to TRBJ2-7; TRBD2 is a possible D gene (7 bases). Sequenced input: sorted CD4+, CD8+, or CD8+CD57+ T cells (not recorded which) from PBMCs. The CDR3 DNA is TGTGCCAGCAGTCCATCGTCGGGGGGCTTTGGGAACGAGCAGTACTTC. It specifies CASSPSSGGFGNEQYF.